A selection of T cell receptor beta chains follows, all from one sample in a study of regulatory T cells in long-lasting Graves disease. TCRdb recomputed calls from the multiplex PCR reads with MiXCR, one row per CDR3 protein. The sample has over 350,000 distinct CDR3 sequences; less than 15% are singletons. The same data also contributed to another study, on T cells in Graves' hyperthyroidism and ophthalmopathy.

The source was peripheral blood mononuclear cells (PBMCs), collected at new diagnosis, from a patient treated with antithyroid drugs. Every receptor here comes from a woman aged 50 to 60 with Graves disease. Both conserved end residues are part of each CDR3. A D gene is named only where the DNA matches it firmly. Size tells how often a clone was seen (once, few, many) or the class of an expanded clone, and some rows leave it out.

d_call cdr3_length clone_size j_call v_call cdr3_nt cdr3_aa
TRBD2 14 many TRBJ2-7 TRBV20-1 TGCAGTGCTAGGGGGAGGACTAGCGGTTACGAGCAGTACTTC CSARGRTSGYEQYF
. 12 many TRBJ2-1 TRBV30 TGTGCCTGGAGTCCTAGCGCCAATGAGCAGTTCTTC CAWSPSANEQFF
. 13 . TRBJ1-2 TRBV27 TGTGCCAGCAGTTTAAGTTCGGCGGACGGCTACACCTTC CASSLSSADGYTF
. 17 many TRBJ1-1 TRBV12-3/TRBV12-4 TGTGCCAGCAGTCCCACGCGGACAGTCCGAATGAACACTGAAGCTTTCTTT CASSPTRTVRMNTEAFF
. 14 . TRBJ2-7 TRBV7-2 TGTGCCAGCAGCTTAGCACAGGGTCTCTACGAGCAGTACTTC CASSLAQGLYEQYF
. 16 few TRBJ2-6 TRBV6-4 TGTGCCAGCAGTGACTCCGGGAACTCTGGGGCCAACGTCCTGACTTTC CASSDSGNSGANVLTF
. 14 . TRBJ2-5 TRBV19 TGTGCCAGTAGTATGACGGAAAGGGGAGAGACCCAGTACTTC CASSMTERGETQYF
. 13 . TRBJ2-7 TRBV18 TGTGCCAGCTCACCCAAAATCGAGGACGAGCAGTACTTC CASSPKIEDEQYF
. 13 many TRBJ2-7 TRBV27 TGTGCCAGCAGCCCCTGGACTGGCTACGAGCAGTACTTC CASSPWTGYEQYF
. 15 . TRBJ2-4 TRBV28 TGTGCCAGCAGTTTAGCGGAGGGCGGCAAAAACATTCAGTACTTC CASSLAEGGKNIQYF
. 14 few TRBJ1-4 TRBV5-1 TGCGCCAGCGGGGAGACTGTCTCCAGTGAAAAACTGTTTTTT CASGETVSSEKLFF
. 15 . TRBJ1-3 TRBV12-3/TRBV12-4 TGTGCCAGCAGTTTATCCGCCAGCTCTGGAAACACCATATATTTT CASSLSASSGNTIYF
. 15 few TRBJ2-7 TRBV5-1 TGTGCCAGCAGCGGAGAGCCCCAGGGCCCCTACGAGCAGTACTTC CASSGEPQGPYEQYF
. 15 . TRBJ2-7 TRBV11-1 TGTGCCAGCAGCTTAGCGGCAATTTCAAGCAACGAGCAGTGCTTC CASSLAAISSNEQCF
. 16 . TRBJ1-1 TRBV18 TGTGCCAGCTCACTACCAGAAAGGGCTGCGAACACTGAAGCTTTCTTT CASSLPERAANTEAFF
. 16 . TRBJ2-1 TRBV10-3 TGTGCCATCAGTGAGCGTTGGAAAGGGGCCTTCAATGAGCAGTTCTTC CAISERWKGAFNEQFF
. 13 many TRBJ2-1 TRBV10-1 TGCGCCAGCAGTGAGTCTCAAGTGGGAGGCCCCTTCTTC CASSESQVGGPFF
. 13 many TRBJ1-5 TRBV20-1 TGCAGTGCTAGGGCGGGGGACAATCAGCCCCAGCATTTT CSARAGDNQPQHF
. 18 few TRBJ1-5 TRBV3-1 TGTGCCAGCAGCCAAGATCCCACCAGCGCAGGGGGCAATCAGCCCCAGCATTTT CASSQDPTSAGGNQPQHF
. 15 . TRBJ2-2 TRBV5-1 TGCGCCAGCAGCTTGGGGATCAGGGACACCGGGGAGCTGTTTTTT CASSLGIRDTGELFF
. 14 many TRBJ2-3 TRBV20-1 TGCAGTGCTCCCGAGTACGCAGGCACAGATACGCAGTATTTT CSAPEYAGTDTQYF
TRBD2 13 many TRBJ2-7 TRBV20-1 TGCAGTGCTTCGGAGCGGGACCCCTACGAGCAGTACTTC CSASERDPYEQYF
TRBD1 13 many TRBJ2-1 TRBV29-1 TGCAGCGTCCCGGGACAGGGGTACAATGAGCAGTTCTTC CSVPGQGYNEQFF
. 14 many TRBJ2-5 TRBV12-3/TRBV12-4 TGTGCCAGCAGTTTCGTGGGAATCCAAGAGACCCAGTACTTC CASSFVGIQETQYF
TRBD1 15 . TRBJ1-2 TRBV7-3 TGTGCCAGCAGCTCCGGGACAGGCACTAACTATGGCTACACCTTC CASSSGTGTNYGYTF
. 12 many TRBJ2-3 TRBV2 TGTGCCACCGAGGGGGACACCGATAGGCAGTATTTT CATEGDTDRQYF
TRBD2 13 many TRBJ2-1 TRBV27 TGTGCCAGCAGTTCTTATCTAGCGGGGGAGCAGTTCTTC CASSSYLAGEQFF
. 14 . TRBJ1-6 TRBV20-1 TGCAGTGCTAGGGACTCAATAGATAATTCACCCCTCCACTTT CSARDSIDNSPLHF
TRBD2 16 many TRBJ2-1 TRBV7-3 TGTGCCAGCAGCCTATTACCGGGACTAGCGGAAAATGAGCAGTTCTTC CASSLLPGLAENEQFF
. 16 many TRBJ2-5 TRBV20-1 TGCAGTGCTAGAGCACACGACACAGGGTTGGGGGAGACCCAGTACTTC CSARAHDTGLGETQYF
. 15 many TRBJ2-7 TRBV29-1 TGCAGCGTTGTTGGGTTTGGCGCCACTCCTCTCGAGCAGTACTTC CSVVGFGATPLEQYF
. 16 . TRBJ1-1 TRBV18 TGTGCCAGCTCACCACCCCTTGCAGGAAAGAACACTGAAGCTTTCTTT CASSPPLAGKNTEAFF
. 12 many TRBJ2-5 TRBV29-1 TGCAGCGTTGGGGTTAGCGGAGAGACCCAGTACTTC CSVGVSGETQYF
TRBD2 16 few TRBJ2-5 TRBV27 TGTGCCAGCAGTCAAAGACTAGCGGGAGGGCAGGAGACCCAGTACTTC CASSQRLAGGQETQYF
. 14 many TRBJ2-3 TRBV27 TGTGCCAGCAGTTTCGGGGTGCGCACAGATACGCAGTATTTT CASSFGVRTDTQYF
TRBD2 18 . TRBJ2-3 TRBV19 TGTGCCAGTAGTCCCCTGCCGGGACTAGCGTCCGGGGCAGATACGCAGTATTTT CASSPLPGLASGADTQYF
TRBD1 16 many TRBJ2-3 TRBV10-3 TGTGCCATCAGTGGGGCCGGGACAGGTACTTCAGATACGCAGTATTTT CAISGAGTGTSDTQYF
TRBD2 20 . TRBJ2-2 TRBV12-5 TGTGCTAGTGGTTTTTTACTTCGGCCTAGCGGGAGGGCGCGTACCGGGGAGCTGTTTTTT CASGFLLRPSGRARTGELFF
. 13 many TRBJ1-5 TRBV28 TGTGCCAGCAGTTTGATGTGGGGCCAGCCCCAGCATTTT CASSLMWGQPQHF
TRBD2 16 . TRBJ2-7 TRBV28 TGTGCCAGCAGTGAAGAGGGAGCGGGAGGTGGCCACGAGCAGTACTTC CASSEEGAGGGHEQYF
. 14 many TRBJ1-1 TRBV7-9 TGTGCCAGCAGCCAGTGGGAGGGGGGGACTGAAGCTTTCTTT CASSQWEGGTEAFF